This T cell receptor beta chain was identified in a study of CD8+CD57+ T cells in acquired aplastic anemia. Using genomic DNA as the template, TCR beta VDJ and CDR3 profiling was carried out. TCRdb reanalysed the reads using MiXCR and keeps one entry per CDR3 protein. The sample has 260,000 or so distinct CDR3 sequences, roughly 82% seen once; the top ten hold roughly two fifths. This clonotype showed up many times. By flow cytometry, patients selected for sequencing had shown an expansion of CD8+CD57+ cells. Specimen: sorted CD4+, CD8+, or CD8+CD57+ T cells (not recorded which) from PBMCs. The clonotype originates from a human donor with aplastic anemia.

CDR3 bases: TGCGCCAGCAGCCAAGTAAACCGGGACAGCTATGATGGCTACACCTTC. Residues: CASSQVNRDSYDGYTF. V usage is TRBV4-1 and J usage is TRBJ1-2; 7 bases are a match to TRBD1. Germline V gene data show CDR1 as MGHRA and CDR2 as YSYEKL. Losses at the gene ends were 1 base for V and 6 bases for J; bases not matched to a gene: 11. The CDR3 is 16 residues long.